This is a list of T cell receptor beta chains from one sample in a study of blood T cell repertoires in COVID-19. The data were produced by immunoSEQ multiplex PCR, yet TCRdb's version contains in-frame clones alone and is incomplete. The data show some 46,000 clones, around four fifths seen once. Material for sequencing was peripheral blood. The receptors come from a woman over 75 with acute or convalescent COVID-19. Each CDR3 is given with its conserved first and last residue. A D gene is named only where the DNA matches it firmly. Expanded clones are given a class, and other clones once, few, many or no size at all.

cdr3_length | d_call | j_call | clone_size | v_call | cdr3_aa | cdr3_nt
16 | TRBD1 | TRBJ2-6 | few | TRBV10-2 | CASNDQGAAGANVLTF | TGCGCCAGCAACGACCAGGGGGCGGCTGGGGCCAACGTCCTGACTTTC
13 | TRBD1 | TRBJ1-2 | once | TRBV18 | CASSLGQGDGYTF | TGTGCCAGCTCACTTGGACAGGGGGACGGCTACACCTTC
13 | - | TRBJ2-1 | - | TRBV6-5 | CASSNDWYNEQFF | TGTGCCAGCAGCAATGACTGGTACAATGAGCAGTTCTTC
13 | TRBD1 | TRBJ1-5 | - | TRBV12-3/TRBV12-4 | CASRKQGHQPQHF | TGTGCCAGCAGAAAACAGGGGCACCAGCCCCAGCATTTT
13 | TRBD1 | TRBJ1-5 | - | TRBV10-2 | CASKSTGSQPQHF | TGCGCCAGCAAATCGACAGGGAGTCAGCCCCAGCATTTT
15 | TRBD1 | TRBJ2-5 | - | TRBV7-7 | CASSYVEGAVGTQYF | TGTGCTAGCAGCTATGTCGAGGGGGCAGTAGGGACCCAGTACTTC
14 | - | TRBJ1-1 | - | TRBV14 | CASSQGLGSTEAFF | TGTGCCAGCAGCCAAGGTCTAGGGAGTACTGAAGCTTTCTTT
16 | TRBD2 | TRBJ2-2 | - | TRBV5-1 | CASSLNGGGATGELFF | TGCGCCAGCAGCTTGAATGGCGGGGGGGCCACCGGGGAGCTGTTTTTT
18 | - | TRBJ1-4 | - | TRBV5-1 | CASSLDWAGAGTNEKLFF | TGCGCCAGCAGCTTGGATTGGGCAGGGGCAGGAACTAATGAAAAACTGTTTTTT
13 | - | TRBJ2-7 | - | TRBV19 | CASSPGSTYEQYF | TGTGCCAGTAGCCCGGGATCCACCTACGAGCAGTACTTC
17 | - | TRBJ1-4 | once | TRBV14 | CASSLLGGSATNEKLFF | TGTGCCAGCAGCCTCCTAGGAGGTTCCGCAACTAATGAAAAACTGTTTTTT
14 | - | TRBJ1-2 | few | TRBV30 | CAWSVEGWSYGYTF | TGTGCCTGGAGTGTGGAGGGCTGGAGCTATGGCTACACCTTC
15 | - | TRBJ1-1 | - | TRBV11-2 | CASSHLSGENTEAFF | TGTGCCAGCAGCCACTTGTCAGGGGAGAACACTGAAGCTTTCTTT
16 | - | TRBJ2-2 | - | TRBV9 | CASSVDAGANTGELFF | TGTGCCAGCAGCGTAGACGCGGGGGCAAACACCGGGGAGCTGTTTTTT
13 | - | TRBJ1-5 | few | TRBV5-1 | CASSLDNNQPQHF | TGCGCCAGCAGCCTTGACAACAATCAGCCCCAGCATTTT
12 | - | TRBJ1-5 | - | TRBV6-5 | CASNRGNQPQHF | TGTGCCAGCAATCGGGGCAATCAGCCCCAGCATTTT
15 | - | TRBJ1-1 | - | TRBV2 | CASSTQGTLGTEAFF | TGTGCCAGCAGTACTCAGGGGACGTTAGGAACTGAAGCTTTCTTT
16 | TRBD1 | TRBJ1-1 | - | TRBV7-2 | CASSTYPGTGGDEAFF | TGTGCCAGCAGCACATACCCCGGGACAGGCGGGGATGAAGCTTTCTTT
13 | - | TRBJ2-3 | once | TRBV12-5 | CASGGQNTDTQYF | TGTGCTAGTGGGGGGCAAAACACAGATACGCAGTATTTT
14 | - | TRBJ1-6 | - | TRBV2 | CASSRDMNNSPLHF | TGTGCCAGCAGCCGGGACATGAATAATTCACCCCTCCACTTT
18 | TRBD1 | TRBJ2-1 | few | TRBV6-4 | CASSDSMNTGGSYNEQFF | TGTGCCAGCAGTGACTCGATGAATACAGGGGGCTCCTACAATGAGCAGTTCTTC
17 | TRBD1 | TRBJ2-3 | - | TRBV24-1 | CATCHPNRDRVTDTQYF | TGTGCCACCTGTCATCCCAACCGCGACAGGGTCACAGATACGCAGTATTTT